This entry features one T cell receptor (beta chain) sequence. Its antigen is still unknown. This entry belongs to a study of shared clonotypes between healthy human individuals. Original processing notes: Junction-only immunoSEQ data arrived without quality scores, meaning filtering differed. Some clones are missing from TCRdb's copy, which holds only in-frame ones; the method was immunoSEQ multiplex PCR. Clone size and the V and J calls come from that table; the DNA yielded D and trimming. Of some 1 million clones detected, more than 60% appear once; the ten largest clones hold around 1.4%. Findings and caveats of the study: Specimens sampled were limited to blood, with tissue repertoires likely differing. Approximately 5% was the fraction of naive CD4 clonotypes found shared across a handful of donors.

The V gene end was trimmed by 5 bases and the J gene end by 2 bases; junction bases not matched to a gene: 4. Per germline, CDR1 PRHDT and CDR2 FYEKMQ (reference sequence). This CDR3 is built from 14 residues. Everyone who donated was a Caucasian adult who lived in Nashville, Tennessee. This clonotype was obtained from a man aged 18 to 35 in good health. The chain couples TRBV13 to TRBJ2-7; 9 bases are a match to TRBD1. Sequencing was performed on memory CD4+ T cells sorted from blood. Subset specified: CD45RA-negative fraction. The CDR3 DNA reads TGTGCCAGCAGCCGGGACAGGGAACCCTACGAGCAGTACTTC. Its translation: CASSRDREPYEQYF. The whole variable domain, filled in from reference TRBV13 and TRBJ2-7, reads AAGVIQSPRHLIKEKRETATLKCYPIPRHDTVYWYQQGPGQDPQFLISFYEKMQSDKGSIPDRFSAQQFSDYHSELNMSSLELGDSALYFCASSRDREPYEQYFGPGTRLTVT.